This T cell receptor (beta chain) was profiled in a study of T cell repertoires in cytomegalovirus infection. A single record per CDR3 protein comes from TCRdb applying MiXCR to the reads. The sample contains 900,000 to 950,000 distinct CDR3 sequences, approximately 31% of which appear only once. Germline CDR1 is MNHEY and CDR2 is SMNVEV (reference sequence). The CDR3 loop spans 14 amino acids. Trimming shortened V by 3 bases and J by 6 bases, and 14 bases separated the two germline ends. Concerning this clonotype: The antigen remains undetermined.

This chain joins TRBV27 and TRBJ1-1, with D perhaps TRBD1 (6 bases). This specimen was cultured CD8+ T cells from PBMCs, taken from culture after CMV antigen stimulation. This receptor was taken from a human donor in good health (CMV status not recorded). Some clones in this sample may be carry-over from other donors' samples. The CDR3 DNA follows: TGTGCCAGCAGTTTTGGGGGCAGTCGCTCTGAAGCTTTCTTT. It codes for CASSFGGSRSEAFF.